This T cell receptor beta chain was identified in a study of T cell responses to AZD1222 COVID-19 vaccine. Notes on this clone: The antigen remains unidentified.

Trimming removed 5 bases at V and 0 bases at J, with 8 bases between. The germline gives CDR1 LNHDA, CDR2 SQIVND (reference sequence). This CDR3 contains 15 residues. TCRdb keeps only in-frame clones here, not all; method: immunoSEQ multiplex PCR. The data contain about 170,000 clones, 80% to 95% of them singletons. Study-wide results and limits: At study baseline, merely several AZD1222 recipients were seropositive. Spike-specific TCRs gained breadth and depth after people received two AZD1222 doses.

Sequenced material: peripheral blood, taken on day 0 of AZD1222 vaccination. V gene TRBV19 combines with J gene TRBJ2-6; D not certain. The sequence was obtained from an adult in good health. The CDR3 sequence is CASSLGNSGANVLTF. The CDR3 DNA follows: TGTGCCAGTAGTCTTGGGAACTCTGGGGCCAACGTCCTGACTTTC.